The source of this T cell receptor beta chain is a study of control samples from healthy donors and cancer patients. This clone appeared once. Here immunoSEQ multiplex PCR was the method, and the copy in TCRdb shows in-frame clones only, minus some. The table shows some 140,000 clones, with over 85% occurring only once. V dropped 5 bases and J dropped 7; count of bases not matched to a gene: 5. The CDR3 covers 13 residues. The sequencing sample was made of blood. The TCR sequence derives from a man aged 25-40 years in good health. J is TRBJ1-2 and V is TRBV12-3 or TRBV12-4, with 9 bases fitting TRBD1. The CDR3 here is CASSPTGGLGYTF. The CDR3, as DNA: TGTGCCAGCAGTCCTACAGGGGGCCTTGGCTACACCTTC.